Each of the 29 T cell receptor beta chains below was sequenced from the same sample in a study of cytomegalovirus exposure and HLA in healthy donors. PCR involved 60 Vbeta and 13 Jbeta primers. Here immunoSEQ multiplex PCR was the method, and the copy in TCRdb shows in-frame clones only, minus some. The table lists about 140,000 clones, roughly 80% of them singletons. The source material was PBMCs. All receptors come from a man aged 40-55 years in good health and CMV-seropositive.

This chain uses TRBV19 with TRBJ2-5; maybe TRBD2 (6 bases). CDR3 length equals 15 residues. CDR1 LNHDA and CDR2 SQIVND come from the germline V gene (reference sequence). Trimming stripped 6 bases from V and 2 bases from J, with 16 bases between. CDR3 DNA: TGTGCCAGTAGGGGGCTAGGCGCGGGACAAGAGACCCAGTACTTC. Residues: CASRGLGAGQETQYF. The complete variable domain, with remaining parts taken from reference TRBV19 and TRBJ2-5, reads DGGITQSPKYLFRKEGQNVTLSCEQNLNHDAMYWYRQDPGQGLRLIYYSQIVNDFQKGDIAEGYSVSREKKESFPLTVTSAQKNPTAFYLCASRGLGAGQETQYFGPGTRLLVL.

The V call is TRBV25-1, the J call TRBJ2-3; no firm D call. The length of the CDR3 is 13 residues. In germline, CDR1 is MGHDK, CDR2 SYGVNS. Trimming stripped 1 base from V and 1 base from J, with 3 bases between. The CDR3, as DNA: TGTGCCAGCAGTGAATTAGGCACAGATACGCAGTATTTT. Translating gives CASSELGTDTQYF. Complete variable domain (other parts from reference TRBV25-1 and TRBJ2-3): EADIYQTPRYLVIGTGKKITLECSQTMGHDKMYWYQQDPGMELHLIHYSYGVNSTEKGDLSSESTVSRIRTEHFPLTLESARPSHTSQYLCASSELGTDTQYFGPGTRLTVL.

This clone was observed a handful of times. The chain couples TRBV5-4 to TRBJ2-1; 8 bases agree with TRBD1. This CDR3 region has 15 residues. Germline CDR1 reads SGHNT; CDR2 reads YYREEE (reference sequence). V lost 4 bases, J lost 8 bases, and 11 bases stayed unmatched. The CDR3 DNA follows: TGTGCCAGCAGCGGGGACAGGAAAGGCGAGGATGAGCAGTTCTTC. Amino acid sequence: CASSGDRKGEDEQFF.

This clone turned up a few times. The CDR3 here is CASSLKDWLHEDYGYTF. In DNA, the CDR3 is TGTGCCAGCAGCCTAAAGGATTGGCTCCACGAGGACTATGGCTACACCTTC. The J gene is TRBJ1-2, the V gene TRBV11-3; D is uncertain. From germline, CDR1 is SGHNT and CDR2 YENEEA. The CDR3 extends over 17 amino acids. V lost 5 bases, J lost 3 bases, and 22 bases lay in between.

V usage is TRBV2 and J usage is TRBJ1-2; 8 bases fit TRBD1. This CDR3 is built from 16 residues. The germline CDR1 and CDR2 sequences are SNHLY and FYNNEI. J gave up 7 bases and V 0 bases, and 10 bases lay outside the gene matches. The CDR3 nucleotides are TGTGCCAGCAGTGAAGCGCTTTCAGGGGGCCTGGGTGGCTACACCTTC. This codes for CASSEALSGGLGGYTF.

This clone was observed a single time. CDR3 sequence: CASSRGQGRPLNTEAFF. The CDR3 nucleotides read TGTGCCAGCAGCCGAGGACAGGGGAGGCCCCTAAACACTGAAGCTTTCTTT. The chain employs TRBV7-2 and TRBJ1-1; 9 bases match TRBD1. The CDR3 is made up of 17 amino acids. V shed 5 bases and J 2 bases; nucleotides not matched to a gene: 12. CDR1 SGHTA and CDR2 FQGNSA come from the germline V gene. Full variable domain (remainder filled in from reference TRBV7-2 and TRBJ1-1): GAGVSQSPSNKVTEKGKDVELRCDPISGHTALYWYRQSLGQGLEFLIYFQGNSAPDKSGLPSDRFSAERTGGSVSTLTIQRTQQEDSAVYLCASSRGQGRPLNTEAFFGQGTRLTVV.

V gene TRBV7-9 combines with J gene TRBJ2-7, with D maybe TRBD2 (7 bases). CDR1 is SEHNR, CDR2 FQNEAQ, per germline (reference sequence). The CDR3 runs 14 residues. Trimming took off 1 base at V and 4 bases at J, with 11 bases between the two ends. The CDR3 DNA follows: TGTGCCAGCAGCTTAGAGGGGGGACTATACGAGCAGTACTTC. Protein sequence: CASSLEGGLYEQYF.

The chain couples TRBV18 to TRBJ1-4; TRBD1 aligns across 8 bases. This CDR3 contains 18 residues. Germline values: CDR1 KGHSH, CDR2 LQKENI. Trimming at V came to 6 bases and at J to 0 bases, leaving 12 bases not matched to a gene. In DNA form, the CDR3 reads TGTGCCAGCTCCTTGGGGACAGGAATGCCGCCAACTAATGAAAAACTGTTTTTT. It specifies CASSLGTGMPPTNEKLFF.

The genes are TRBV28 and TRBJ2-7, with TRBD1 matching over 11 bases. Trimming at V came to 5 bases and at J to 4 bases, leaving 10 bases not matched to a gene. CDR1 MDHEN and CDR2 SYDVKM come from the germline V gene. The CDR3 has 16 amino acids. The CDR3 here is CASSPIGTGGRYEQYF. The CDR3 DNA reads TGTGCCAGCAGTCCTATAGGGACAGGGGGTCGGTACGAGCAGTACTTC.

This clone was seen a single time. The CDR3 DNA reads TGTGCCAGCAGTGAGACAGGGGGGAAAGCTTTCTTT. It specifies CASSETGGKAFF. The V call is TRBV6-6, the J call TRBJ1-1; TRBD1 agrees at 9 bases. The ends lost 5 bases at V and 9 bases at J; junction bases unmatched: 4. Germline V gene sequence: CDR1 MNHNY, CDR2 SVGAGI (reference sequence). CDR3 size: 12 residues.

The chain recombines TRBV7-2 with TRBJ1-1; 7 nucleotides align to TRBD1. Germline lookup yields CDR1 SGHTA and CDR2 FQGNSA. The CDR3 runs 15 residues. The J segment lost 4 bases and the V segment lost 4 bases, leaving 9 bases of the junction unmatched. CDR3 DNA: TGTGCCAGCAGCTCCAAAAGACAGGGTAGCACTGAAGCTTTCTTT. This translates into CASSSKRQGSTEAFF. Variable domain in full (rest from reference TRBV7-2 and TRBJ1-1): GAGVSQSPSNKVTEKGKDVELRCDPISGHTALYWYRQSLGQGLEFLIYFQGNSAPDKSGLPSDRFSAERTGGSVSTLTIQRTQQEDSAVYLCASSSKRQGSTEAFFGQGTRLTVV.

This clone was recorded once. The chain combines TRBV5-1 with TRBJ1-4; no reliable D call. Germline CDR1 is SGHRS and CDR2 is YFSETQ. The CDR3 runs to 16 residues. V was cut by 3 bases and J by 8 bases, with 20 bases left in between. CDR3 protein: CASSSPDEGLEEKLFF. CDR3 coding DNA: TGCGCCAGCAGCTCGCCGGACGAGGGCCTAGAGGAAAAACTGTTTTTT.

This sequence joins TRBV6-6 and TRBJ2-7; a weak D match, TRBD1 (6 bases). The CDR3 covers 16 residues. Trimming left V 6 bases short and J 0 bases short, with 18 bases between. Germline V CDR1 and CDR2: MNHNY, SVGAGI (reference sequence). CDR3 nucleotide sequence: TGTGCCAGCAGCACGGGGCTGGGGGCCAGCTCCTACGAGCAGTACTTC. Its protein is CASSTGLGASSYEQYF.

Points on this clone: The junction and the germline gene differ at one end; a read error may be behind it. This chain links TRBV7-9 with TRBJ1-1, with D possibly TRBD1 on 5 matching bases. The CDR3 is 15 amino acids. Germline V gives CDR1 SEHNR, CDR2 FQNEAQ (reference sequence). The CDR3 region has the DNA TGTTCCAGCAGCTTATCGGTGGGGGGAAACACTGAAGCTTTCTTT. This encodes CSSSLSVGGNTEAFF.

The chain has TRBV15 and TRBJ1-4; D ambiguous. The length of the CDR3 is 15 residues. Trimming removed 0 bases from V and 5 bases from J, with 10 bases in between. Looked up from germline, CDR1 is LNHNV and CDR2 is YYDKDF (reference sequence). The CDR3 nucleotides are TGTGCCACCAGCAGAGATACGGCGGGAAATGAAAAACTGTTTTTT. Protein sequence: CATSRDTAGNEKLFF.

A single count supports this clone. The chain combines TRBV7-9 with TRBJ1-5; 12 nucleotides agree with TRBD1. Germline V CDR1 and CDR2: SEHNR, FQNEAQ (reference sequence). With V trimmed by 5 bases and J by 0 bases, 11 bases remained unmatched. This CDR3 region has 19 residues. CDR3 loop: CASSDLSGTGGYSNQPQHF. For the CDR3, the DNA is TGTGCCAGCAGCGACCTGTCCGGGACAGGGGGCTATAGCAATCAGCCCCAGCATTTT.

The V gene is TRBV5-4, the J gene TRBJ2-3; D is possibly TRBD1 (6 bases). CDR3 length: 15 amino acids. The V end lost 4 bases, the J end lost 6 bases, and 18 bases lay between the germline ends. Germline CDR1 reads SGHNT; CDR2 reads YYREEE (reference sequence). CDR3 loop: CASSGRQSRGDTQYF. CDR3 DNA sequence: TGTGCCAGCAGCGGACGACAGAGTAGGGGGGATACGCAGTATTTT.

This clone was found a few times. The V and J genes are TRBV5-6 and TRBJ1-5; TRBD1 agrees at 8 bases. Germline CDR1 is SGHDT and CDR2 is YYEEEE. The CDR3 covers 13 residues. V was pared by 4 bases and J by 7 bases, with 4 bases of the junction left unmatched. The CDR3 is CASSQTGVQPQHF. In DNA, the CDR3 is TGTGCCAGCAGCCAGACAGGGGTACAGCCCCAGCATTTT.

The J gene is TRBJ1-1, the V gene TRBV10-1; a possible D gene is TRBD1 (6 bases). In germline, CDR1 is WNHNN, CDR2 SYGVQD (reference sequence). The CDR3 is made up of 12 amino acids. Trimming left V 4 bases short and J 6 bases short, with 9 bases between. Here the CDR3 reads CASSAQGAEAFF. The CDR3 bases are TGCGCCAGCAGTGCACAGGGCGCTGAAGCTTTCTTT.

The genes are TRBV4-1 and TRBJ2-5; TRBD2 aligns across 11 bases. V lost 2 bases, J lost 1 base, and 3 bases stayed unmatched. The CDR3 consists of 16 residues. Per germline, CDR1 MGHRA and CDR2 YSYEKL. The CDR3 nucleotides are TGCGCCAGCAGCCAAACCGGGACTAGCGGCCAAGAGACCCAGTACTTC. Protein: CASSQTGTSGQETQYF.

V gene TRBV19 combines with J gene TRBJ2-7, with 7 bases matching TRBD1. Trimming removed 5 bases from V and 3 bases from J; junction bases left unmatched: 10. The germline V gene has CDR1 LNHDA and CDR2 SQIVND (reference sequence). The CDR3 loop spans 15 amino acids. In nucleotides, the CDR3 is TGTGCCAGTAGTCACAGAAGGACAGGCTACTACGAGCAGTACTTC. It encodes CASSHRRTGYYEQYF. Variable domain in full (rest from reference TRBV19 and TRBJ2-7): DGGITQSPKYLFRKEGQNVTLSCEQNLNHDAMYWYRQDPGQGLRLIYYSQIVNDFQKGDIAEGYSVSREKKESFPLTVTSAQKNPTAFYLCASSHRRTGYYEQYFGPGTRLTVT.

The table lists this clone with a few counts. The genes are TRBV9 and TRBJ2-1; 8 positions agree with TRBD1. V dropped 4 bases and J dropped 6; count of bases not matched to a gene: 6. CDR1 SGDLS and CDR2 YYNGEE come from the germline V gene. This CDR3 has 14 residues. CDR3 DNA: TGTGCCAGCAGCATGGGACAGGAAGGCAATGAGCAGTTCTTC. Its translation: CASSMGQEGNEQFF.

This chain joins TRBV30 and TRBJ2-5, with 12 nucleotides matching TRBD1. The assigned J gene may be wrong: the sequence end matches TRBJ2-7 better. This CDR3 is built from 15 residues. CDR1 is GTSNPN and CDR2 is SVGIG in the germline V gene (reference sequence). The CDR3 coding sequence is TGTGCCTGGAGTGTACCCGGGACAGGGGGCTCCGAGCAGTACTTC. It codes for CAWSVPGTGGSEQYF.

The chain combines TRBV6-6 with TRBJ2-7, with TRBD1 matching over 11 bases. V shed 6 bases and J 1 base; nucleotides not matched to a gene: 8. The CDR3 consists of 16 residues. Germline V CDR1 and CDR2: MNHNY, SVGAGI (reference sequence). CDR3 region: CASRPGTGGASYEQYF. CDR3 coding DNA: TGTGCCAGCAGGCCCGGGACAGGGGGAGCGTCCTACGAGCAGTACTTC.

The rearrangement uses TRBV30 and TRBJ1-1, with a tentative D call TRBD1 (6 bases). The CDR3 length is 14 residues. The V end lost 0 bases, the J end lost 2 bases, and 10 bases lay between the germline ends. Germline V CDR1 and CDR2: GTSNPN, SVGIG (reference sequence). CDR3 amino acids: CAWSVPGENTEAFF. In DNA, the CDR3 is TGTGCCTGGAGTGTGCCAGGGGAAAACACTGAAGCTTTCTTT.

This clone was observed once. The chain combines TRBV19 with TRBJ1-1; 7 bases match TRBD1. CDR3 length equals 16 residues. CDR1 is LNHDA and CDR2 is SQIVND in the germline V gene (reference sequence). Trimming cost V 7 bases and J 0 bases; bases outside gene matches: 11. CDR3 protein: CASKIKDRDLNTEAFF. The CDR3 coding sequence is TGTGCCAGTAAAATAAAAGACAGGGACTTGAACACTGAAGCTTTCTTT.

In the case of this clone: Germline and junction disagree at one end, which may indicate a read error. The genes are TRBV6-1 and TRBJ1-2; 8 bases line up with TRBD1. CDR3 size: 15 residues. The germline CDR1 and CDR2 sequences are MNHNS and SASEGT. The CDR3 DNA sequence: TGTGCCAGCAGTGATTCTACCCAACCGGGACAGGCATTGGGCTTC. This codes for CASSDSTQPGQALGF.

The chain joins TRBV30 to TRBJ1-3, with no clear D. Germline CDR1 is GTSNPN and CDR2 is SVGIG (reference sequence). This CDR3 contains 14 residues. Trimming stripped 2 bases from V and 1 base from J, with 9 bases between. This chain's CDR3 is CAWSLRSSGNTIYF. CDR3 sequence (DNA): TGTGCCTGGAGTCTACGGAGTTCTGGAAACACCATATATTTT.

V and J are TRBV7-6 and TRBJ1-1, with a possible D match to TRBD1 (6 bases). Trimming pared 5 bases from V and 7 bases from J, leaving 14 bases between. Germline CDR1 is SGHVS and CDR2 is FNYEAQ. CDR3 length equals 13 residues. The CDR3 loop is CASSPAQGIEAFF. For the CDR3, the DNA is TGTGCCAGCAGCCCTGCGCAGGGGATTGAAGCTTTCTTT.